This T cell receptor (beta chain) came from a study of T cell responses to AZD1222 COVID-19 vaccine. Pooling was applied to second doses at about 4 or about 12 weeks. The CDR3 runs 15 residues. Germline V CDR1 and CDR2: SQVTM, ANQGSEA. J gave up 2 bases and V 7 bases, and 11 bases lay outside the gene matches. Study outcomes and limitations: Donors skewed white British and female; clonal diversity was possibly underestimated. Spike was spanned by vaccine-associated CD4 TCRs, with dominance at 160-218 and 743-854. The breadth and depth of Spike-specific TCRs increased once two AZD1222 doses had been given.

Sequencing used immunoSEQ multiplex PCR; TCRdb keeps in-frame clones, though not all of them. The table shows about 140,000 clones, with 91% occurring only once. This clone was seen a single time. Its antigen is unknown. The source of this sequence is an adult who received the AZD1222 COVID-19 vaccine. This chain connects TRBV29-1 to TRBJ1-3, with TRBD1 identical over 7 bases. The sequencing here drew on peripheral blood, taken 28 days after the second AZD1222 dose. The CDR3 reads CSAEQGRHPGNTIYF. The CDR3 coding sequence is TGCAGCGCCGAACAGGGGCGACACCCTGGAAACACCATATATTTT.